Shown below are 4 T cell receptor beta chains from a single sample sequenced in a study of type 1 and type 2 diabetes patients. The PCR template was genomic DNA. Amplification of the beta chain CDR3 used 30 forward and 13 reverse multiplex primers. TCRdb reprocessed the multiplex PCR reads with MiXCR, giving one entry per CDR3 protein. The sample holds more than 250,000 distinct CDR3 sequences; around 47% are singletons and the top ten take approximately 15%. Sequenced material: peripheral blood mononuclear cells (PBMCs). Every receptor here comes from a man aged 18 to 30 with type 2 diabetes.

The chain links TRBV24-1 to TRBJ2-1; 12 positions agree with TRBD2. Germline V gene sequence: CDR1 KGHDR, CDR2 SFDVKD. This CDR3 spans 17 amino acids. The V segment lost 3 bases and the J segment 3 bases; nucleotides outside the gene matches: 5. The CDR3 loop reads CATSDQTSGGNYNEQFF. CDR3 nucleotide sequence: TGTGCCACCAGTGATCAGACTAGCGGGGGCAACTACAATGAGCAGTTCTTC.

In this sample, this clonotype turned up many times. The chain links TRBV10-1 to TRBJ2-1, with 9 bases fitting TRBD2. The CDR3 is made up of 16 amino acids. Germline V gene sequence: CDR1 WNHNN, CDR2 SYGVQD (reference sequence). Trimming removed 0 bases from V and 5 bases from J; junction bases left unmatched: 5. CDR3 DNA sequence: TGCGCCAGCAGTGAGTCGCGGGGGGGCTACGACAATGAGCAGTTCTTC. As protein: CASSESRGGYDNEQFF.

This rearrangement joins TRBV10-1 to TRBJ1-1; 8 bases fit TRBD1. Germline V gene data show CDR1 as WNHNN and CDR2 as SYGVQD (reference sequence). V trimming: 6 bases; J trimming: 0 bases; junction bases outside the gene matches: 9. This CDR3 comprises 16 residues. CDR3 nucleotide sequence: TGCGCCAGCAGCCGAGACAGGGGCGCCATGAACACTGAAGCTTTCTTT. Its translation is CASSRDRGAMNTEAFF.

V and J are TRBV30 and TRBJ1-6; no reliable D call. V was shortened by 2 bases and J by 8 bases, with 4 bases between the two germline ends. Germline V CDR1 and CDR2: GTSNPN, SVGIG (reference sequence). The CDR3 contains 11 residues. Here the CDR3 DNA reads TGTGCCTGGAGTATGGATTCACCCCTCCACTTT. Its translation is CAWSMDSPLHF.